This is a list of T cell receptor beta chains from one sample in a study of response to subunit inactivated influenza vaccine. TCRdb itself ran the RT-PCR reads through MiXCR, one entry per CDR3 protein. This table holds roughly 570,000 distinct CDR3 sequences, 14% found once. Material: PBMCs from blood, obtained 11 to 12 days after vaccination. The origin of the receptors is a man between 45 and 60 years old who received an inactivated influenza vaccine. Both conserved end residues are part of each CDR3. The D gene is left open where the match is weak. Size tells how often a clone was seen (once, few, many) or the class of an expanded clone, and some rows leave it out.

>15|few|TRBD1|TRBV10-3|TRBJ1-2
CAISDQGARSYGYTF
TGTGCCATCAGTGATCAGGGGGCGCGTTCCTATGGCTACACCTTC
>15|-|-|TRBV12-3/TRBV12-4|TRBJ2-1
CASSSRRGGYNEQFF
TGTGCCAGCAGTTCCCGTAGGGGGGGATACAATGAGCAGTTCTTC
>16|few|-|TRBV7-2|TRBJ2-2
CASSLDRRAAAGELFF
TGTGCCAGCAGCTTAGATCGACGAGCGGCCGCCGGGGAGCTGTTTTTT
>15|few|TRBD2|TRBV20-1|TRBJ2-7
CSARELAGLSYEQYF
TGCAGTGCTAGGGAACTAGCGGGACTTTCATACGAGCAGTACTTC
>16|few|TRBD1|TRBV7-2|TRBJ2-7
CASSRFGQGRAYEQYF
TGTGCCAGCAGCCGGTTTGGACAGGGCAGAGCATACGAGCAGTACTTC
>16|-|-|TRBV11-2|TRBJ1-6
CASRGVAGPPGSPLHF
TGTGCCAGCAGGGGAGTAGCAGGGCCTCCCGGGTCACCCCTCCACTTT
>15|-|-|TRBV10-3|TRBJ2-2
CAISVVGATSGELFF
TGTGCCATCAGTGTTGTGGGGGCAACGAGCGGGGAGCTGTTTTTT
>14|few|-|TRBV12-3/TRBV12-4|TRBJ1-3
CASSRLASRNTIYF
TGTGCCAGCAGTCGCCTTGCCAGCCGAAACACCATATATTTT
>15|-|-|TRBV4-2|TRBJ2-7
CASSQGGRGDYEQYF
TGTGCCAGCAGCCAAGGCGGCAGGGGGGACTACGAGCAGTACTTC
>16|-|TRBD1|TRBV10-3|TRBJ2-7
CAISPLYGTEKDEQYF
TGTGCCATCAGTCCTCTATACGGGACAGAAAAAGACGAGCAGTACTTC
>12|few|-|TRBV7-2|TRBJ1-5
CASSLNGGPQHF
TGTGCCAGCAGCTTAAATGGGGGGCCCCAGCATTTT
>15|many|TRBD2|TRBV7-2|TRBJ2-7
CASSLMTSGSGEQYF
TGTGCCAGCAGCTTAATGACTAGCGGGAGTGGGGAGCAGTACTTC
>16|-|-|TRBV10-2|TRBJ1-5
CASRVDRGIGNQPQHF
TGCGCCAGCAGGGTGGACAGAGGTATTGGCAATCAGCCCCAGCATTTT
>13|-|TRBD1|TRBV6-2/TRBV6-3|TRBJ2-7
CASSRRDRDEQYF
TGTGCCAGCAGCCGACGGGACAGGGACGAGCAGTACTTC
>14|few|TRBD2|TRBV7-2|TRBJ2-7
CASSASGGHYEQYF
TGTGCCAGCAGTGCTAGCGGGGGCCACTACGAGCAGTACTTC
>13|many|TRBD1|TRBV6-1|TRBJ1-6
CASRRQGNSPLHF
TGTGCCAGCAGGAGACAGGGAAATTCACCCCTCCACTTT
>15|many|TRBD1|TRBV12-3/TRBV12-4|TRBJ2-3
CASSKQGFGTDTQYF
TGTGCCAGCAGCAAACAGGGGTTCGGCACAGATACGCAGTATTTT
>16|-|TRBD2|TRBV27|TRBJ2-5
CASSSLTSGSWETQYF
TGTGCCAGCAGTAGTCTGACTAGCGGGAGTTGGGAGACCCAGTACTTC
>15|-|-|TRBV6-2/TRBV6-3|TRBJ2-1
CASSSRRGSGPEQFF
TGTGCCAGCAGCTCCCGGAGGGGGTCCGGCCCCGAGCAGTTCTTC
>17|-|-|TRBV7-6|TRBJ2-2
CASSREWEAGNTGELFF
TGTGCCAGCAGCCGGGAGTGGGAGGCCGGGAACACCGGGGAGCTGTTTTTT
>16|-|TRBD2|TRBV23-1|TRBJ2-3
CASSPRGTSYTDTQYF
TGCGCCAGCAGTCCCAGAGGGACTAGCTACACAGATACGCAGTATTTT
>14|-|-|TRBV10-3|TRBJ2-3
CAISFEGGTDTQYF
TGTGCCATCAGTTTCGAAGGTGGCACAGATACGCAGTATTTT
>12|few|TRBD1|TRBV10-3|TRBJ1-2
CAIRDPQGDDTF
TGTGCCATCAGGGATCCACAGGGGGACGACACCTTC
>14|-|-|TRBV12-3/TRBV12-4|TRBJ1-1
CASSFGAQSTEAFF
TGTGCCAGCAGTTTCGGGGCGCAGAGCACTGAAGCTTTCTTT
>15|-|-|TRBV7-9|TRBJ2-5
CASGNSGIGVETQYF
TGTGCCAGCGGAAATAGTGGGATAGGAGTAGAGACCCAGTACTTC
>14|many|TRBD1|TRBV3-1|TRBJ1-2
CASSLVTGGSGYTF
TGTGCCAGCAGCCTTGTAACAGGGGGCTCTGGCTACACCTTC